The source of this T cell receptor (beta chain) is a study of long-term antiretroviral therapy in people with HIV. The assay used was immunoSEQ (version v3.0), run at survey level. Sequencing used immunoSEQ multiplex PCR; TCRdb keeps in-frame clones, though not all of them. Here the sample spans 35,000 or so clones, 85% to 95% being singletons. Regarding this clone: Its antigen is currently unknown.

Study-wide results and limits: Possibly under older ART regimens, blood was drawn between about 2004 and 2017.

The CDR3 runs 15 residues. Trimming at V came to 5 bases and at J to 4 bases, leaving 8 bases not matched to a gene. Germline V CDR1 and CDR2: SGHAT, FQDESV (reference sequence). This receptor was taken from a woman in her forties or fifties with HIV. The sequencing used unsorted PBMCs, collected 4.1 years after starting antiretroviral therapy. V gene TRBV11-1 combines with J gene TRBJ1-2, with 9 bases identical to TRBD1. As DNA, the CDR3 is TGTGCCAGCAGCACCGACAGGGGGGTTATCTATGGCTACACCTTC. Residues: CASSTDRGVIYGYTF.